The sequence of this T cell receptor beta chain was determined in a study of T cell responses to AZD1222 COVID-19 vaccine. Sequenced by immunoSEQ multiplex PCR; TCRdb stores in-frame clones only, minus some. The table lists over 60,000 clones, around 90% of them singletons. The trim removed 6 bases at V and 5 bases at J, leaving 12 bases unmatched. Germline V CDR1 and CDR2: MNHEY, SVGAGI. The CDR3 length is 15 residues. The TCR sequence derives from an adult in good health. The sample in question was peripheral blood, obtained on day 0 of AZD1222 vaccination. This chain uses TRBV6-5 with TRBJ2-7, with 8 bases matching TRBD1. This chain's CDR3 is CASREGQALGHEQYF. The CDR3 bases are TGTGCCAGCAGGGAGGGACAGGCCCTCGGGCACGAGCAGTACTTC.